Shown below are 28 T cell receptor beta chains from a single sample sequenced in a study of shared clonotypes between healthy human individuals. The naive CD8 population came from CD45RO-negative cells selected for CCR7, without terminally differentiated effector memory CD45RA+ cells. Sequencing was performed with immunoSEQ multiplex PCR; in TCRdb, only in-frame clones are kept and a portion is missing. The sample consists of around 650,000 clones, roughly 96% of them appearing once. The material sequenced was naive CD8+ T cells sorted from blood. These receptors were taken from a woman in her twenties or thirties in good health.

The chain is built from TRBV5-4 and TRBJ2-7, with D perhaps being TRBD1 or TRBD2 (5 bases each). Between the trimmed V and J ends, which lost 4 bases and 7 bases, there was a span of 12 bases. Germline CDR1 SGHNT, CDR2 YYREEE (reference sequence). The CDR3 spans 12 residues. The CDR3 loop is CASSGGRREQYF. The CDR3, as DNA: TGTGCCAGCAGCGGGGGACGAAGGGAGCAGTACTTC.

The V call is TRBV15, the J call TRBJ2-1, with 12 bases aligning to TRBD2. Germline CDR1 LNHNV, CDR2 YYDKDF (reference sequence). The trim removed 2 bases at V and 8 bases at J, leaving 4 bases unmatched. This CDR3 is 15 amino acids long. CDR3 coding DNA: TGTGCCACCAGCAGACTCTCTAGCGGGAGGGATGAGCAGTTCTTC. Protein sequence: CATSRLSSGRDEQFF.

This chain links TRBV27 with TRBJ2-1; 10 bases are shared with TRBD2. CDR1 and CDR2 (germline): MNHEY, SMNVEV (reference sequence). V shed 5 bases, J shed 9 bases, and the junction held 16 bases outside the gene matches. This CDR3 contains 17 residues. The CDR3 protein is CASSAHLAGGPTTEQFF. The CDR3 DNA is TGTGCCAGCAGTGCGCATTTAGCGGGAGGTCCTACAACTGAGCAGTTCTTC.

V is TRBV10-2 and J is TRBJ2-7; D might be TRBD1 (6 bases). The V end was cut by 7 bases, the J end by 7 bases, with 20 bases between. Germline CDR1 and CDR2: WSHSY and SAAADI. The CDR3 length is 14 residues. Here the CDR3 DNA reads TGCGCCAGCACTGAACAGGGTCCCTCGGGGGAGCAGTACTTC. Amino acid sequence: CASTEQGPSGEQYF.

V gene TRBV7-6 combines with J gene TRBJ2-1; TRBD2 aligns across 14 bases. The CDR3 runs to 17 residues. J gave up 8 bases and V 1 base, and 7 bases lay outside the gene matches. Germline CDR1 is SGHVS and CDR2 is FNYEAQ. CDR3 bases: TGTGCCAGCAGCTTAGGACCCGGGACTAGCGGGGGCCATGAGCAGTTCTTC. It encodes CASSLGPGTSGGHEQFF.

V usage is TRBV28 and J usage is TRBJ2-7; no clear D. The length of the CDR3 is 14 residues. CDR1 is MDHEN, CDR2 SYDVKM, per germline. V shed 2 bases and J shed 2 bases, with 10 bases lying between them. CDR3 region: CASSLGQTTYEQYF. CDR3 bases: TGTGCCAGCAGTTTAGGGCAGACAACCTACGAGCAGTACTTC. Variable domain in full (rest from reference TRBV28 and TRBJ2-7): DVKVTQSSRYLVKRTGEKVFLECVQDMDHENMFWYRQDPGLGLRLIYFSYDVKMKEKGDIPEGYSVSREKKERFSLILESASTNQTSMYLCASSLGQTTYEQYFGPGTRLTVT.

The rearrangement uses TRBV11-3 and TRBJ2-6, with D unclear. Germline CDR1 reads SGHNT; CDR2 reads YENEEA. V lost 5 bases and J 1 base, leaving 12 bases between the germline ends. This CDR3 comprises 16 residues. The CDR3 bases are TGTGCCAGCAGCCAAGGACGACTGTCTGGGGCCAACGTCCTGACTTTC. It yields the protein CASSQGRLSGANVLTF. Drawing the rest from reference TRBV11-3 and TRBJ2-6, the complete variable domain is EAGVVQSPRYKIIEKKQPVAFWCNPISGHNTLYWYLQNLGQGPELLIRYENEEAVDDSQLPKDRFSAERLKGVDSTLKIQPAELGDSAVYLCASSQGRLSGANVLTFGAGSRLTVL.

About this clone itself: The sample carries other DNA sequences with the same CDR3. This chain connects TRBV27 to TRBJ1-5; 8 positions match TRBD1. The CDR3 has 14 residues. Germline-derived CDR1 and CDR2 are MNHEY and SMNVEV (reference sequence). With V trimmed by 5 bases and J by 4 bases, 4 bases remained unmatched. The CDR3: CASSVTGGNQPQHF. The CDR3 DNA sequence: TGTGCCAGCAGTGTCACAGGGGGGAATCAGCCCCAGCATTTT.

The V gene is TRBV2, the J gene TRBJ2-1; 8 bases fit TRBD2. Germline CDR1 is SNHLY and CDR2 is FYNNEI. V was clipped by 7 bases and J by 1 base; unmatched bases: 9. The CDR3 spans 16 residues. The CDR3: CASNIRGGRSYNEQFF. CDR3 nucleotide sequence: TGTGCCAGCAACATAAGGGGCGGGAGGTCCTACAATGAGCAGTTCTTC.

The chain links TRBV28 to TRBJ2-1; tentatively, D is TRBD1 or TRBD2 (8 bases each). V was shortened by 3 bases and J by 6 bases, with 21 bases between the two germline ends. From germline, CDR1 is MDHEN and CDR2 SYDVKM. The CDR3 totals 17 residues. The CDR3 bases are TGTGCCAGCAGTTTTCCCTCAAGACAGGGGACTAGCAATGAGCAGTTCTTC. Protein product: CASSFPSRQGTSNEQFF.

The CDR3 sequence is CASSWGQGGLGYTF. The DNA of the CDR3 is TGTGCCAGCAGCTGGGGACAGGGAGGACTTGGCTACACCTTC. The genes are TRBV11-2 and TRBJ1-2; TRBD1 matches at 9 bases. In germline, CDR1 is SGHAT, CDR2 FQNNGV. CDR3 size: 14 residues. The trim removed 4 bases at V and 7 bases at J, leaving 7 bases unmatched.

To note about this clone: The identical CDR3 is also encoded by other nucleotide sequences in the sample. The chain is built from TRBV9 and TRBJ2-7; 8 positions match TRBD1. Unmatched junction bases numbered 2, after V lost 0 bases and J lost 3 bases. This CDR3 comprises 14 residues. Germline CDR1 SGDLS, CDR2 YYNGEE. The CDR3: CASSVGTGFYEQYF. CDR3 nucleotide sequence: TGTGCCAGCAGCGTAGGGACAGGGTTCTACGAGCAGTACTTC.

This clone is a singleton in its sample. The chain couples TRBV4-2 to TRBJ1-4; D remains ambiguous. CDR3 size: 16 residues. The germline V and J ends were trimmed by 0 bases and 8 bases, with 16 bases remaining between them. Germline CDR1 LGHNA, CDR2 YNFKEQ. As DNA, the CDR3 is TGTGCCAGCAGCCAAGATCTAGGCGGCAGGTCCGAAAAACTGTTTTTT. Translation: CASSQDLGGRSEKLFF.

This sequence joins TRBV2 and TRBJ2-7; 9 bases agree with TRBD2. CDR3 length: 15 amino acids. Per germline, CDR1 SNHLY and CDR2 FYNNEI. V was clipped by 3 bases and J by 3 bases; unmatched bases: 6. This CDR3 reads CASSESLAGDYEQYF. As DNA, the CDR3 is TGTGCCAGCAGTGAGTCGTTAGCGGGAGACTACGAGCAGTACTTC.

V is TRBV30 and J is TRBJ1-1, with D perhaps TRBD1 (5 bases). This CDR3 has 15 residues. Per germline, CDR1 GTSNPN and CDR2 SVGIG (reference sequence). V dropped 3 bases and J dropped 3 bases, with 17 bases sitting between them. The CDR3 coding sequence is TGTGCCTGGAGCGATAGATTGGGGCTGGACACTGAAGCTTTCTTT. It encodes CAWSDRLGLDTEAFF. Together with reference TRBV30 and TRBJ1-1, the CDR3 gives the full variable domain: SQTIHQWPATLVQPVGSPLSLECTVEGTSNPNLYWYRQAAGRGLQLLFYSVGIGQISSEVPQNLSASRPQDRQFILSSKKLLLSDSGFYLCAWSDRLGLDTEAFFGQGTRLTVV.

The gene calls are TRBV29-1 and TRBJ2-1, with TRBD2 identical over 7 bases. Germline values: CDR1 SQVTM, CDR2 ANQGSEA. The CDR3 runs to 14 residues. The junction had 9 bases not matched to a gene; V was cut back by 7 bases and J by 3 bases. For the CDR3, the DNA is TGCAGCGGGGGGGGAGCAAACCTCTACAATGAGCAGTTCTTC. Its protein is CSGGGANLYNEQFF.

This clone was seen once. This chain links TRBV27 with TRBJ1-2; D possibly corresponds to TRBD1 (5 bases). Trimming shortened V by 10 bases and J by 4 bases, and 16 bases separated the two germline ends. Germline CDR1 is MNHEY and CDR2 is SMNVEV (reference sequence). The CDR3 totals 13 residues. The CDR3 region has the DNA TGTGCCACCCAGGGCCCTACAGGCTATGGCTACACCTTC. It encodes CATQGPTGYGYTF.

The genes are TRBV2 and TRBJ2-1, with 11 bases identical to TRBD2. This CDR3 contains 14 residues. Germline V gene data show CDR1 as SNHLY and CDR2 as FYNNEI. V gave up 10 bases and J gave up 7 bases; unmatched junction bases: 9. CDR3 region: CATPLAGVDNEQFF. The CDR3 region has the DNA TGTGCCACCCCACTAGCGGGAGTGGATAATGAGCAGTTCTTC.

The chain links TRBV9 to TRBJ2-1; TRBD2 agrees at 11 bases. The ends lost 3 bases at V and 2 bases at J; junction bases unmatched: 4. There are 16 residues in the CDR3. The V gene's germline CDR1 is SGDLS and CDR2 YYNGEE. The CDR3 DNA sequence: TGTGCCAGCAGCGAGGGACTAGCGGAGACCTACAATGAGCAGTTCTTC. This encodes CASSEGLAETYNEQFF.

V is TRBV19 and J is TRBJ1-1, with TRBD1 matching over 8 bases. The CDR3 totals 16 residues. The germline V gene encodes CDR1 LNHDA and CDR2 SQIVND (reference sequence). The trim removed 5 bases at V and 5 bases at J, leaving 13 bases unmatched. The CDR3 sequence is CASSEWTGSLSTEAFF. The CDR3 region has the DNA TGTGCCAGTAGTGAGTGGACAGGGAGTTTGAGTACTGAAGCTTTCTTT.

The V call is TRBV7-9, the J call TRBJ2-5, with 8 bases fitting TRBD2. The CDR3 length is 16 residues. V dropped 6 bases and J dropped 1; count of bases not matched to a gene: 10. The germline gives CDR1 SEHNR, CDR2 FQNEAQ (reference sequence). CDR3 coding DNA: TGTGCCAGCAGTTTCCCTCCGCGGGAGGTCCAAGAGACCCAGTACTTC. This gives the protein CASSFPPREVQETQYF.

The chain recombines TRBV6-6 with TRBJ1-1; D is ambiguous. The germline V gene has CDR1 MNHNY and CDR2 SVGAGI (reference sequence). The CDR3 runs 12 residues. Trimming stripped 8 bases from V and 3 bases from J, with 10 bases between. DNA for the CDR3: TGTGCCAGCGGACGCCCTGACACTGAAGCTTTCTTT. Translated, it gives CASGRPDTEAFF.

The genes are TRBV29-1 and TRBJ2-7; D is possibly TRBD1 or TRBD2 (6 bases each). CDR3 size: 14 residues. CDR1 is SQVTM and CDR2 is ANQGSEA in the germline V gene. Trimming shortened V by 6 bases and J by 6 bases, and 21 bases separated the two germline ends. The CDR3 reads CSVRRWGAVGEQYF. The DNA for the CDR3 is TGCAGCGTGAGAAGATGGGGGGCCGTGGGCGAGCAGTACTTC.

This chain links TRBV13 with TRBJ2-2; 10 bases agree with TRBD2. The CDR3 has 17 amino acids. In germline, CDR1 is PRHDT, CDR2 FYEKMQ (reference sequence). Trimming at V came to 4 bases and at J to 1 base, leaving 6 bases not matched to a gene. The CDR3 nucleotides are TGTGCCAGCAGCTCAATGCGGACTAGCGGGAACACCGGGGAGCTGTTTTTT. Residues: CASSSMRTSGNTGELFF.

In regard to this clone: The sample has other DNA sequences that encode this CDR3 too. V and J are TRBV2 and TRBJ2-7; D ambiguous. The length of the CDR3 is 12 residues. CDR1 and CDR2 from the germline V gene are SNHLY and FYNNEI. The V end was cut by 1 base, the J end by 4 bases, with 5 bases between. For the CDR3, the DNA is TGTGCCAGCAGTGAAGGAGTGTACGAGCAGTACTTC. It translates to CASSEGVYEQYF. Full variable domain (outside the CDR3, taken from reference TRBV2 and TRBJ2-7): EPEVTQTPSHQVTQMGQEVILRCVPISNHLYFYWYRQILGQKVEFLVSFYNNEISEKSEIFDDQFSVERPDGSNFTLKIRSTKLEDSAMYFCASSEGVYEQYFGPGTRLTVT.

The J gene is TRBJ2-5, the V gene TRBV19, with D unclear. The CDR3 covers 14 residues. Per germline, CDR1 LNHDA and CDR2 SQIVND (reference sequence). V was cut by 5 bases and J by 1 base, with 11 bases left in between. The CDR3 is CASSLKSAQETQYF. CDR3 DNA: TGTGCCAGTAGTTTAAAGTCAGCCCAAGAGACCCAGTACTTC.

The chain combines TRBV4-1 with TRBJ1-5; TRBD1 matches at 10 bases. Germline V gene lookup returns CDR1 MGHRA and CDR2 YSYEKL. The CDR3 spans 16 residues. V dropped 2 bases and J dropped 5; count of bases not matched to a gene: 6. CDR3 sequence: CASSQWDRGRDQPQHF. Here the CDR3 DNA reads TGCGCCAGCAGCCAATGGGACAGGGGACGTGATCAGCCCCAGCATTTT.

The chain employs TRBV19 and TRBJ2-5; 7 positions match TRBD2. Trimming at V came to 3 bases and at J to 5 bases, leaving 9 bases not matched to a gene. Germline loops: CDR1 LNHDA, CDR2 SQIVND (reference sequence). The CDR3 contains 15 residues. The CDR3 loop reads CASSIDGRASETQYF. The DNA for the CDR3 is TGTGCCAGTAGTATCGATGGGAGGGCCTCGGAGACCCAGTACTTC.